The TCR beta chain under discussion was sequenced for a study of blood T cells in healthy people across ages. As regards this clonotype: No antigen is known for it.

Study outcomes and limitations: The CMV status of each donor remained undetermined, and this could have confounded shifts in expanded clonotypes.

A J-beta primer mix and a sample-barcoded 5' primer were used in a second PCR of about 6 to 12 cycles. TCRdb reprocessed the 5' RACE reads with MiXCR, giving one entry per CDR3 protein. The sample has over 1,500,000 distinct CDR3 sequences, 40% to 55% seen once. The V end lost 5 bases, the J end lost 0 bases, and 15 bases lay between the germline ends. Per germline, CDR1 LNHNV and CDR2 YYDKDF (reference sequence). There are 16 residues in the CDR3. The source is a woman in her thirties or forties in good health. Sequencing was carried out using blood. The chain uses TRBV15 and TRBJ2-3; no clear D gene. This CDR3 is CATSPPRVVSTDTQYF. The CDR3, as DNA: TGTGCCACCAGCCCCCCTAGGGTAGTGAGCACAGATACGCAGTATTTT.